These 14 T cell receptor beta chains originate from one sample sequenced in a study of radiation and T cells in renal cell carcinoma. Time point described: blood 4 weeks post-SBRT, at nephrectomy. Treatment specified: 15 Gy SBRT to primary tumor, nephrectomy 4 weeks later. Sequenced by immunoSEQ multiplex PCR; TCRdb stores in-frame clones only, minus some. The sample includes roughly 90,000 clones, around four fifths of them seen just once. This specimen consisted of blood, obtained from a patient whose treatment included radiotherapy and nephrectomy. The receptors shown here come from a man aged 50 to 60 with renal cell carcinoma.

V and J are TRBV5-1 and TRBJ2-3, with 16 nucleotides matching TRBD2. Germline V CDR1 and CDR2: SGHRS, YFSETQ. The CDR3 length is 17 residues. V gave up 4 bases and J gave up 5 bases; unmatched junction bases: 7. CDR3 sequence reads: CASSEGLAGGPIDTQYF. CDR3 nucleotide sequence: TGCGCCAGCAGCGAGGGACTAGCGGGAGGGCCTATAGATACGCAGTATTTT.

The gene calls are TRBV5-1 and TRBJ1-3, with D unclear. This CDR3 has 16 amino acids. Germline V gene data show CDR1 as SGHRS and CDR2 as YFSETQ. The V and J ends lost 3 bases and 0 bases respectively, with 13 bases between them. The CDR3 DNA reads TGCGCCAGCAGCTCGGGTGTTACTCGCTCTGGAAACACCATATATTTT. This codes for CASSSGVTRSGNTIYF.

This rearrangement joins TRBV5-1 to TRBJ2-3, with a tentative D call TRBD1 (6 bases). Per the germline V gene, CDR1 is SGHRS and CDR2 is YFSETQ. V was cut by 4 bases and J by 0 bases, with 15 bases left in between. This CDR3 contains 16 residues. This CDR3 reads CASSGGWDSSTDTQYF. The CDR3, as DNA: TGCGCCAGCAGCGGGGGCTGGGATTCTAGCACAGATACGCAGTATTTT.

This chain links TRBV9 with TRBJ2-5, with TRBD1 matching over 7 bases. The CDR3 extends over 14 amino acids. J lost 2 bases, V lost 3 bases, and 4 bases had no gene match. Germline V lookup: CDR1 SGDLS, CDR2 YYNGEE. In DNA form, the CDR3 reads TGTGCCAGCAGCGCCAGACAGGGACAAGAGACCCAGTACTTC. Encoded protein: CASSARQGQETQYF.

The chain carries TRBV27 and TRBJ2-3, with 9 bases matching TRBD2. V trimming: 3 bases; J trimming: 0 bases; junction bases outside the gene matches: 4. CDR3 length: 16 amino acids. Germline values: CDR1 MNHEY, CDR2 SMNVEV (reference sequence). CDR3 residues: CASSFLAGRSTDTQYF. The CDR3 DNA reads as TGTGCCAGCAGTTTCCTAGCGGGAAGGAGCACAGATACGCAGTATTTT.

The chain has TRBV7-9 and TRBJ2-7; 8 bases are a match to TRBD2. Per germline, CDR1 SEHNR and CDR2 FQNEAQ (reference sequence). The CDR3 sequence is 15 residues long. The J segment lost 4 bases and the V segment lost 1 base, leaving 6 bases of the junction unmatched. The CDR3 protein is CASSLGGLGKYEQYF. The CDR3 DNA follows: TGTGCCAGCAGCTTAGGGGGACTAGGGAAATACGAGCAGTACTTC.

The rearrangement links TRBV6-1 to TRBJ1-1; D gene uncertain. The V gene's germline CDR1 is MNHNS and CDR2 SASEGT. The length of the CDR3 is 12 residues. The V and J ends lost 4 bases and 0 bases respectively, with 3 bases between them. CDR3 amino acids: CASSGMNTEAFF. Written as DNA, the CDR3 is TGTGCCAGCAGTGGAATGAACACTGAAGCTTTCTTT.

The gene calls are TRBV5-4 and TRBJ2-7; the D gene is possibly TRBD2 (5 bases). CDR1 is SGHNT and CDR2 is YYREEE in the germline V gene (reference sequence). The CDR3 runs to 13 residues. V gave up 2 bases and J gave up 6 bases, with 12 bases separating them. CDR3 DNA: TGTGCCAGCAGCTTCGGGGAGATGGGCGAGCAGTACTTC. Protein sequence: CASSFGEMGEQYF. The variable domain in full, completed from reference TRBV5-4 and TRBJ2-7, reads ETGVTQSPTHLIKTRGQQVTLRCSSQSGHNTVSWYQQALGQGPQFIFQYYREEENGRGNFPPRFSGLQFPNYSSELNVNALELDDSALYLCASSFGEMGEQYFGPGTRLTVT.

The chain couples TRBV30 to TRBJ1-5; TRBD1 might be the D (6 bases). The V end lost 3 bases, the J end lost 7 bases, and 13 bases lay between the germline ends. The length of the CDR3 is 13 residues. In germline, CDR1 is GTSNPN, CDR2 SVGIG (reference sequence). The CDR3 region is CAWSLGGGQPQHF. The CDR3 DNA follows: TGTGCCTGGAGCCTAGGGGGGGGACAGCCCCAGCATTTT.

This clone was recorded once. CDR3 sequence: CASSLAETGANVLTF. The CDR3 coding sequence is TGCGCCAGCAGCTTGGCCGAGACTGGGGCCAACGTCCTGACTTTC. V is TRBV5-1 and J is TRBJ2-6; no firm D call. The CDR3 spans 15 residues. CDR1 is SGHRS and CDR2 is YFSETQ in the germline V gene. V was shortened by 0 bases and J by 2 bases, with 6 bases between the two germline ends. The full variable domain, rest sourced from reference TRBV5-1 and TRBJ2-6, is KAGVTQTPRYLIKTRGQQVTLSCSPISGHRSVSWYQQTPGQGLQFLFEYFSETQRNKGNFPGRFSGRQFSNSRSEMNVSTLELGDSALYLCASSLAETGANVLTFGAGSRLTVL.

The chain joins TRBV18 to TRBJ2-5, with a weak D call TRBD1 (5 bases). The CDR3 is 15 residues long. V was cut by 1 base and J by 5 bases, with 14 bases left in between. Germline V lookup: CDR1 KGHSH, CDR2 LQKENI. CDR3 sequence reads: CASSPQGRAGETQYF. CDR3 DNA: TGTGCCAGCTCACCACAAGGCAGGGCTGGGGAGACCCAGTACTTC.

The chain has TRBV4-1 and TRBJ2-1, with 11 bases lining up with TRBD2. The CDR3 has 15 amino acids. Per germline, CDR1 MGHRA and CDR2 YSYEKL. Trimming removed 3 bases from V and 5 bases from J; junction bases left unmatched: 3. The CDR3 region has the DNA TGCGCCAGCAGCCAGGGACTAGCGGACGACAATGAGCAGTTCTTC. Encoded protein: CASSQGLADDNEQFF.

The chain has TRBV5-1 and TRBJ2-7; TRBD2 matches at 13 bases. There are 15 residues in the CDR3. The germline CDR1 and CDR2 sequences are SGHRS and YFSETQ. V lost 4 bases, J lost 3 bases, and 4 bases stayed unmatched. CDR3 protein: CASSPRTSGGYEQYF. The CDR3, as DNA: TGCGCCAGCAGCCCTAGGACTAGCGGGGGCTACGAGCAGTACTTC.

V is TRBV6-6 and J is TRBJ1-1; D perhaps matches TRBD1 (6 bases). The CDR3 sequence is 14 residues long. The germline V gene has CDR1 MNHNY and CDR2 SVGAGI (reference sequence). Trimming shortened V by 5 bases and J by 4 bases, and 14 bases separated the two germline ends. This chain's CDR3 is CASSPQGRVTEAFF. In DNA, the CDR3 is TGTGCCAGCAGTCCACAGGGTCGTGTCACTGAAGCTTTCTTT.